Below are 9 T cell receptor beta chains sequenced from a single sample in a study of Tregs in tolerant kidney transplant recipients. Assay used: immunoSEQ multiplex PCR; TCRdb lists only in-frame clones, some missing. The table lists over 60,000 clones, 98% of them singletons. Sequenced here: CD4+ T cells from blood, sampled before the transplant. These receptors were obtained from a human donor who received a combined kidney and bone marrow transplant.

The J gene is TRBJ1-1, the V gene TRBV4-3, with D maybe TRBD1 (6 bases). The CDR3 sequence is 14 residues long. Germline CDR1 is LGHNA and CDR2 is YSLEER. Trimming removed 2 bases at V and 0 bases at J, with 7 bases between. CDR3: CASSQQGMNTEAFF. The CDR3 nucleotides read TGCGCCAGCAGCCAACAGGGGATGAACACTGAAGCTTTCTTT.

The chain recombines TRBV6-6 with TRBJ2-1; D gene unclear. Germline V gives CDR1 MNHNY, CDR2 SVGAGI (reference sequence). The V and J ends lost 0 bases and 0 bases respectively, with 9 bases between them. This CDR3 has 16 residues. The CDR3 loop is CASSYSEPSSYNEQFF. CDR3 sequence (DNA): TGTGCCAGCAGTTACTCGGAGCCGAGCTCCTACAATGAGCAGTTCTTC.

This chain joins TRBV28 and TRBJ1-1, with D unclear. Per the germline V gene, CDR1 is MDHEN and CDR2 is SYDVKM. This CDR3 contains 16 residues. Trimming took 5 bases from V and 1 from J, leaving 17 bases between them. The CDR3 reads CASSLFVTQPNTEAFF. The CDR3, as DNA: TGTGCCAGCAGTCTATTCGTGACACAGCCGAACACTGAAGCTTTCTTT. The full variable domain, completed using reference TRBV28 and TRBJ1-1, is DVKVTQSSRYLVKRTGEKVFLECVQDMDHENMFWYRQDPGLGLRLIYFSYDVKMKEKGDIPEGYSVSREKKERFSLILESASTNQTSMYLCASSLFVTQPNTEAFFGQGTRLTVV.

V usage is TRBV6-1 and J usage is TRBJ1-5, with D hard to call. The CDR3 has 14 amino acids. Trimming shortened V by 2 bases and J by 0 bases, and 5 bases separated the two germline ends. CDR1 is MNHNS and CDR2 is SASEGT in the germline V gene. The CDR3 reads CASSESGSNQPQHF. The CDR3 bases are TGTGCCAGCAGTGAATCGGGTAGCAATCAGCCCCAGCATTTT.

The rearrangement joins TRBV9 to TRBJ2-3; D perhaps matches TRBD2 (5 bases). V was shortened by 0 bases and J by 1 base, with 12 bases between the two germline ends. This CDR3 is built from 16 residues. CDR1 and CDR2 from the germline V gene are SGDLS and YYNGEE. The CDR3 loop reads CASSVAPGMGTDTQYF. As DNA, the CDR3 is TGTGCCAGCAGCGTAGCCCCCGGGATGGGCACAGATACGCAGTATTTT.

The chain joins TRBV27 to TRBJ1-2; D perhaps matches TRBD1 (6 bases). V lost 6 bases, J lost 4 bases, and 15 bases lay in between. The CDR3 contains 14 residues. The germline CDR1 and CDR2 sequences are MNHEY and SMNVEV (reference sequence). CDR3 protein: CASRTGRTPYGYTF. DNA of the CDR3: TGTGCCAGCAGAACAGGGCGCACCCCCTATGGCTACACCTTC.

The chain links TRBV19 to TRBJ1-1; tentative D call: TRBD1 (5 bases). V was cut by 3 bases and J by 1 base, with 30 bases left in between. Germline-derived CDR1 and CDR2 are LNHDA and SQIVND (reference sequence). This CDR3 contains 21 residues. In DNA form, the CDR3 reads TGTGCCAGTAGTATTTATGGGGGGAGAAAGCACCTCCACCCCAAGAACACTGAAGCTTTCTTT. This translates into CASSIYGGRKHLHPKNTEAFF.

The chain has TRBV5-1 and TRBJ2-7; D perhaps matches TRBD1 (5 bases). Germline assignment: CDR1 SGHRS and CDR2 YFSETQ. V lost 2 bases and J 4 bases, leaving 10 bases between the germline ends. This CDR3 comprises 13 residues. CDR3 region: CASSFATGYEQYF. CDR3 nucleotides: TGCGCCAGCAGCTTCGCTACAGGATACGAGCAGTACTTC.

V and J are TRBV20-1 and TRBJ1-2; tentatively, D is TRBD1 (5 bases). CDR3 length: 11 amino acids. V gave up 7 bases and J gave up 8 bases, with 14 bases separating them. Germline assignment: CDR1 DFQATT and CDR2 SNEGSKA (reference sequence). DNA for the CDR3: TGCAGTGGAGCGGGGCTAGGGGGCTACACCTTC. This sequence encodes CSGAGLGGYTF.